Listed below are T cell receptor beta chains from one sample, sequenced in a study of blood T cell repertoires in COVID-19. Data came from immunoSEQ multiplex PCR; TCRdb stores just in-frame clones and leaves some out. The sample has a few hundred thousand clones, 84% seen once. Sequenced: peripheral blood. All receptors derive from a woman between 35 and 50 years old who had recovered from COVID-19. Each CDR3 is given with its conserved first and last residue. The order of the fields is J gene, CDR3 length, D gene, clone size, V gene, CDR3 DNA, CDR3 protein. D genes are given only for firm matches. Expanded clones are given a class, and other clones once, few, many or no size at all.

J: TRBJ2-2
length: 14
D: NA
size: NA
V: TRBV9
DNA: TGTGCCAGCAGCGTAGTAGGAGCGGGCGGGGAGCTGTTTTTT
CDR3: CASSVVGAGGELFF

J: TRBJ2-5
length: 15
D: TRBD2
size: once
V: TRBV5-4
DNA: TGTGCCAGCAGCTTGGCCAGCGGGGGACAAGAGACCCAGTACTTC
CDR3: CASSLASGGQETQYF

J: TRBJ2-7
length: 13
D: NA
size: NA
V: TRBV6-5
DNA: TGTGCCAGCTCGGGATTGGGGACCTACGAGCAGTACTTC
CDR3: CASSGLGTYEQYF

J: TRBJ2-1
length: 14
D: NA
size: few
V: TRBV13
DNA: TGTGCCAGCAGCCCCAGGGGGGCCGGCAATGAGCAGTTCTTC
CDR3: CASSPRGAGNEQFF

J: TRBJ1-5
length: 14
D: TRBD1
size: few
V: TRBV6-5
DNA: TGTGCCAGCCGAAGGACAGGCCGCAATCAGCCCCAGCATTTT
CDR3: CASRRTGRNQPQHF

J: TRBJ2-5
length: 11
D: NA
size: NA
V: TRBV20-1
DNA: TGCAGTGCACCCGGGGGAGAGACCCAGTACTTC
CDR3: CSAPGGETQYF

J: TRBJ1-2
length: 15
D: NA
size: NA
V: TRBV3-1/TRBV3-2
DNA: TGTGCCAGCAGCCCCACTAGTCTAGGAAACTATGGCTACACCTTC
CDR3: CASSPTSLGNYGYTF

J: TRBJ1-1
length: 13
D: NA
size: once
V: TRBV11-3
DNA: TGTGCCAGCAGCTCACAGGGAAACACTGAAGCTTTCTTT
CDR3: CASSSQGNTEAFF

J: TRBJ2-2
length: 18
D: TRBD1
size: NA
V: TRBV24-1
DNA: TGTGCCCCCTCATCCCGTAACACAGGGGGGAAGAACACCGGGGAGCTGTTTTTT
CDR3: CAPSSRNTGGKNTGELFF

J: TRBJ1-1
length: 13
D: TRBD1
size: NA
V: TRBV11-2
DNA: TGTGCCAGCAGCACAGGACAGGGGTTAATTGCTTTCTTT
CDR3: CASSTGQGLIAFF

J: TRBJ2-3
length: 14
D: TRBD1
size: NA
V: TRBV2
DNA: TGTGCCAGCAGGGACAGGAGTGGACCAGATACGCAGTATTTT
CDR3: CASRDRSGPDTQYF

J: TRBJ2-2
length: 16
D: TRBD2
size: NA
V: TRBV6-5
DNA: TGTGCCAGCAGTTACTCAGCCGGGAGGAGGGTCGGGGAGCTGTTTTTT
CDR3: CASSYSAGRRVGELFF

J: TRBJ1-3
length: 11
D: NA
size: NA
V: TRBV12-3/TRBV12-4
DNA: TGTGCCTCAGGGGTTGGAAACACCATATATTTT
CDR3: CASGVGNTIYF

J: TRBJ2-7
length: 16
D: TRBD1
size: NA
V: TRBV2
DNA: TGTGCCACCTCGAGTCTAGGACAGGGTATATCCTACGAGCAGTACTTC
CDR3: CATSSLGQGISYEQYF

J: TRBJ1-5
length: 13
D: NA
size: NA
V: TRBV9
DNA: TGTGCCAGCAGCGTTACAGGGTCTCAGCCCCAGCATTTT
CDR3: CASSVTGSQPQHF

J: TRBJ2-1
length: 14
D: TRBD2
size: NA
V: TRBV11-2
DNA: TGTGCCAGCGGCTCTAGCGGGGGGGCCCTTGAGCAGTTCTTC
CDR3: CASGSSGGALEQFF

J: TRBJ2-2
length: 16
D: TRBD2
size: NA
V: TRBV5-1
DNA: TGCGCCAGCAGCTGGGGGGGACCGACGAACACCGGGGAGCTGTTTTTT
CDR3: CASSWGGPTNTGELFF

J: TRBJ2-2
length: 14
D: NA
size: NA
V: TRBV2
DNA: TGTGCCAGCAGTGAAACAGCAAACACCGGGGAGCTGTTTTTT
CDR3: CASSETANTGELFF

J: TRBJ2-7
length: 16
D: TRBD2
size: NA
V: TRBV10-3
DNA: TGTGCCACCGCGTTAGCTAGCGGGGGGGCGATGTACGAGCAGTACTTC
CDR3: CATALASGGAMYEQYF

J: TRBJ2-1
length: 14
D: TRBD1
size: NA
V: TRBV10-3
DNA: TGTGCCATCAGAGACAGGGGGCTCTACAATGAGCAGTTCTTC
CDR3: CAIRDRGLYNEQFF

J: TRBJ2-2
length: 15
D: NA
size: NA
V: TRBV28
DNA: TGTGCCAGCGGCGAGACAGTGCAAAACACCGGGGAGCTGTTTTTT
CDR3: CASGETVQNTGELFF

J: TRBJ1-1
length: 12
D: NA
size: NA
V: TRBV4-1
DNA: TGCGCCAGCAGCCAAGTTGGAGGTGAAGCTTTCTTT
CDR3: CASSQVGGEAFF

J: TRBJ2-3
length: 16
D: NA
size: NA
V: TRBV5-4
DNA: TGTGCCAGCAGCATCCTAGACTCCCTTGGCACAGATACGCAGTATTTT
CDR3: CASSILDSLGTDTQYF

J: TRBJ1-2
length: 13
D: NA
size: NA
V: TRBV28
DNA: TGTGCCAGCAGTTTAGGTTTCAGTTATGGCTACACCTTC
CDR3: CASSLGFSYGYTF

J: TRBJ2-3
length: 15
D: NA
size: NA
V: TRBV28
DNA: TGTGCCAGCAGCTCTAACCCACGGGGAGTTGGTACGCAGTATTTT
CDR3: CASSSNPRGVGTQYF

J: TRBJ2-4
length: 18
D: TRBD2
size: NA
V: TRBV5-4
DNA: TGTGCCAGCAGCACTGGACTAGCGGGGGGTCAAGCCAAAAACATTCAGTACTTC
CDR3: CASSTGLAGGQAKNIQYF